The TCR beta chain described here comes from a study of T cell changes during pregnancy in multiple sclerosis. Sequencing used immunoSEQ multiplex PCR; TCRdb keeps in-frame clones, though not all of them. The table has about 79,000 clones, 93% seen once; the top ten hold 0.75%. The germline gives CDR1 LNHDA, CDR2 SQIVND (reference sequence). V shed 5 bases and J 6 bases; nucleotides not matched to a gene: 2. This CDR3 is built from 12 residues. The TCR originated in a female donor in good health, enrolled as a control in a pregnancy study. The genes are TRBV19 and TRBJ2-7; 9 positions match TRBD1. This specimen consisted of peripheral blood, obtained in the second trimester of pregnancy. The CDR3 nucleotides are TGTGCCAGTAGTGCGGACAGGGGCGAGCAGTACTTC. This sequence encodes CASSADRGEQYF.